This T cell receptor beta chain was sequenced during a study of blood T cell repertoires in COVID-19. About the research overall: Italy, Spain and the United States were the sources of the convalescent and acute COVID-19 samples. PBMCs, B-cell-depleted T cells, or T cells provided the cDNA or gDNA that made up the material.

V lost 5 bases, J lost 2 bases, and 6 bases stayed unmatched. Germline V gene data show CDR1 as MDHEN and CDR2 as SYDVKM. The CDR3 extends over 14 amino acids. Original processing methods: By means of reference gene primer amplification, nucleated cell counts were estimated. Profiling relied on immunoSEQ multiplex PCR, and the TCRdb table lists in-frame clones only, not all of them. D and trimming come from the DNA, and the V and J calls and clone size come from that table. The sample records approximately 150,000 clones, 70% to 90% being singletons. This TCR came from a man aged 35 to 55 with acute or convalescent COVID-19. The chain recombines TRBV28 with TRBJ2-7, with 7 positions matching TRBD1. What was sequenced was peripheral blood. CDR3 loop: CASSGDSRPYEQYF. The CDR3 DNA is TGTGCCAGCAGTGGGGACAGCCGCCCCTACGAGCAGTACTTC.